This T cell receptor beta chain was profiled in a study of T-cell memory formation after mild COVID-19. V was trimmed by 5 bases and J by 5 bases, leaving 13 bases between them. There are 13 residues in the CDR3. Concerning this clonotype: What it binds is not known.

Via MiXCR, TCRdb re-called the 5' RACE reads, giving one row per CDR3 protein. This sample yields just over 400,000 distinct CDR3 sequences, of which more than 20% are seen a single time; around 13% belongs to the top ten. Points from the study as a whole: Contracting clones localized mainly to CM and EM when CD4+ and mainly to EMRA when CD8+.

The chain uses TRBV12-3 or TRBV12-4 and TRBJ2-7; no clear D gene. The TCR was taken from an adult woman who had mild COVID-19 (a few samples of this study predate the infection). Cell type and time point are not known. What was sequenced was PBMCs or a T cell subset sorted from them (not recorded which). CDR3 sequence reads: CASSLPPRHEQYF. The CDR3 bases are TGTGCCAGCAGTCTCCCGCCCCGACACGAGCAGTACTTC.